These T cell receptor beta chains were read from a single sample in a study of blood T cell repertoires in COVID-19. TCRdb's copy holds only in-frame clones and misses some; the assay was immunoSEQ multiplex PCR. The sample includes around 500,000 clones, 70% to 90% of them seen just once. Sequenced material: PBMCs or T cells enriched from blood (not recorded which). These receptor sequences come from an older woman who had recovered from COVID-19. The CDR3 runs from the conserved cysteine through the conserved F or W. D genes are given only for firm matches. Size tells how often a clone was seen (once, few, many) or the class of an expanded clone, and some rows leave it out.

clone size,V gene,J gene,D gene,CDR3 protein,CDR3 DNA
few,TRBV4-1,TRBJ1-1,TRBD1,CASSQVGQGYTEAFF,TGCGCCAGCAGCCAAGTTGGACAGGGTTACACTGAAGCTTTCTTT
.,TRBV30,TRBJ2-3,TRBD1,CAWSRGQGTQYF,TGTGCCTGGAGTAGGGGACAGGGGACGCAGTATTTT
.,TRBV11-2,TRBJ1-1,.,CASSLPGRSRGAFF,TGTGCCAGCAGCTTACCCGGTCGGAGCAGGGGAGCTTTCTTT
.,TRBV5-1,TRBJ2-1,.,CASSTTTVDEQFF,TGCGCCAGCAGCACCACGACAGTGGATGAGCAGTTCTTC
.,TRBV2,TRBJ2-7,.,CASRSQGSGHEQYF,TGTGCCAGCAGATCTCAGGGAAGTGGCCACGAGCAGTACTTC
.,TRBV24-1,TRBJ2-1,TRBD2,CATSLSGGTSYNEQFF,TGTGCCACCAGCCTGAGCGGGGGTACCTCCTACAATGAGCAGTTCTTC
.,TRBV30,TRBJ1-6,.,CAWSRAQGQGNSPLHF,TGTGCCTGGAGCAGGGCGCAGGGTCAGGGAAATTCACCCCTCCACTTT
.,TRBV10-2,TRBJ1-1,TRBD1,CASKGQQNTEAFF,TGCGCCAGCAAGGGACAGCAGAACACTGAAGCTTTCTTT
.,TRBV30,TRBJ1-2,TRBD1,CAWSRNRGGGYTF,TGTGCCTGGAGTAGGAACAGGGGTGGAGGCTACACCTTC
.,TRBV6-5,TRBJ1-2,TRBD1,CASRVGQEILYGYTF,TGTGCCAGCAGGGTCGGACAGGAGATTCTCTATGGCTACACCTTC
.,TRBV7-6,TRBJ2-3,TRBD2,CASSLGLQRGSTDTQYF,TGTGCCAGCAGCTTAGGGTTACAGCGGGGGAGCACAGATACGCAGTATTTT
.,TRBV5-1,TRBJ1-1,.,CASRTAGLNTEAFF,TGCGCCAGCAGAACCGCAGGGTTGAACACTGAAGCTTTCTTT
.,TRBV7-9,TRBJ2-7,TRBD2,CASSRGAGATYEQYF,TGTGCCAGCAGCCGGGGAGCGGGGGCCACCTACGAGCAGTACTTC
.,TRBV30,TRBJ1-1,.,CAWKGQNDLNTEAFF,TGTGCCTGGAAGGGGCAAAACGATTTGAACACTGAAGCTTTCTTT
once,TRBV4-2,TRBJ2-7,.,CASSLHSSGEQYF,TGTGCCAGCAGCCTCCATTCCTCGGGCGAGCAGTACTTC
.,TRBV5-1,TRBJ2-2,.,CASSLGTGIANTGELFF,TGCGCCAGCAGCTTGGGAACAGGGATCGCGAACACCGGGGAGCTGTTTTTT
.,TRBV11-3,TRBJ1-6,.,CASSLDASYNSPLHF,TGTGCCAGCAGCTTAGATGCGTCCTATAATTCACCCCTCCACTTT
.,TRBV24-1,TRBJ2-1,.,CATSDPGVGTYNEQFF,TGTGCCACCAGTGATCCCGGGGTAGGGACCTACAATGAGCAGTTCTTC
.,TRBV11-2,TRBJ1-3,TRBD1,CASSLGTGDSGNTIYF,TGTGCCAGCAGCTTAGGGACAGGCGACTCTGGAAACACCATATATTTT
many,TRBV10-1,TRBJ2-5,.,CASSPGSQETQYF,TGCGCCAGCAGTCCCGGGTCCCAAGAGACCCAGTACTTC
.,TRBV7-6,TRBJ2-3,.,CASSPRTAGSTDTQYF,TGTGCCAGCAGCCCCAGGACAGCGGGGAGCACAGATACGCAGTATTTT
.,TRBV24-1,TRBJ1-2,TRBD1,CATSGPGQGFPYGYTF,TGTGCCACCAGTGGGCCCGGACAGGGGTTTCCCTATGGCTACACCTTC
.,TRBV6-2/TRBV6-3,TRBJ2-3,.,CASSYGNRADTQYF,TGTGCCAGCAGTTACGGAAACAGGGCAGATACGCAGTATTTT
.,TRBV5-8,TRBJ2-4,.,CASSLASTAGF,TGTGCCAGCAGCTTGGCTAGCACAGCTGGCTTC
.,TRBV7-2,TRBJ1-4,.,CASSPGEIINEKLFF,TGTGCCAGCAGCCCCGGTGAGATAATCAATGAAAAACTGTTTTTT
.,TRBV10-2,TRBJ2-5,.,CASRGSGPETQYF,TGCGCCAGCAGGGGGTCAGGGCCAGAGACCCAGTACTTC
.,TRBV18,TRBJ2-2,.,CASSPADSIPGELFF,TGTGCCAGCTCACCAGCGGACAGCATTCCCGGGGAGCTGTTTTTT
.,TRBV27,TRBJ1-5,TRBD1,CASSLVPGQGGSNQPQHF,TGTGCCAGCAGTCTTGTCCCGGGACAGGGAGGTAGCAATCAGCCCCAGCATTTT
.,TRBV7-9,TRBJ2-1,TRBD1,CASSLTGGIFEQFF,TGTGCCAGCAGCTTGACAGGGGGGATTTTTGAGCAGTTCTTC
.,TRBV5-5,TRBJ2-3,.,CASSFSRSTDTQYF,TGTGCCAGCAGCTTCTCCAGGAGCACAGATACGCAGTATTTT
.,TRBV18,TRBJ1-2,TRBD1,CASSPETGGYGYTF,TGTGCCAGCTCACCGGAGACAGGGGGCTATGGCTACACCTTC
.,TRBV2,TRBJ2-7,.,CASSHRTLTYEQYF,TGTGCCAGCAGTCACCGGACATTGACCTACGAGCAGTACTTC
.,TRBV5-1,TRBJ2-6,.,CASSLRQASGANVLTF,TGCGCCAGCAGCTTGAGACAGGCCTCTGGGGCCAACGTCCTGACTTTC
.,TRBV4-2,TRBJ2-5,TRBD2,CASSPLAGGEETQYF,TGTGCCAGCAGCCCACTAGCGGGGGGGGAGGAGACCCAGTACTTC
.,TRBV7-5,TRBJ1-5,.,CARSLDRADQPQHF,TGTGCCAGAAGCTTAGACAGGGCCGATCAGCCCCAGCATTTT
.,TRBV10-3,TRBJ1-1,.,CAITEGPRGAEAFF,TGTGCCATCACCGAAGGGCCAAGGGGCGCTGAAGCTTTCTTT